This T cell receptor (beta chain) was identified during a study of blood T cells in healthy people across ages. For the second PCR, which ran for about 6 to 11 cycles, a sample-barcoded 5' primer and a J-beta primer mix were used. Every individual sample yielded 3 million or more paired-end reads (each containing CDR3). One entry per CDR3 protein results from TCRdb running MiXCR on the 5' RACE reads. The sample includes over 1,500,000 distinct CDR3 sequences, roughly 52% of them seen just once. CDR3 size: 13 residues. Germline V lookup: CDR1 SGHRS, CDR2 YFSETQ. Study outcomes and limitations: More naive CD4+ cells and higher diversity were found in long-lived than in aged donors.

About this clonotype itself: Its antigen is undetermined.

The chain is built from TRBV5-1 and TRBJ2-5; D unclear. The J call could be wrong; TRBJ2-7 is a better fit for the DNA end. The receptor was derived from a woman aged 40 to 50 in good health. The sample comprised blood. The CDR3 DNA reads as TGCGCCAGCAGCTTGGTCAGTGGGCCCGAGCAGTACTTC. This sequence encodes CASSLVSGPEQYF.